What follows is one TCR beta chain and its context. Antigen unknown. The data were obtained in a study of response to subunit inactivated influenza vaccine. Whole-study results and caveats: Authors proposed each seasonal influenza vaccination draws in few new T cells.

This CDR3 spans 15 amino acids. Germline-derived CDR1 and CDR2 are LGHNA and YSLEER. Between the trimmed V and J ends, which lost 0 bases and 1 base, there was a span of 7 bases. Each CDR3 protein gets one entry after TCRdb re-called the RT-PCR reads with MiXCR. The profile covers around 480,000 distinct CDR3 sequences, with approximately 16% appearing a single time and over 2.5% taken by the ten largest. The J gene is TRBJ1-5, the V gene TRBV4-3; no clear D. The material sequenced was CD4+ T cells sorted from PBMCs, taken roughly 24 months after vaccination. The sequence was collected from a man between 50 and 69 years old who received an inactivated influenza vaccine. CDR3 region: CASSQEVNSNQPQHF. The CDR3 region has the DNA TGCGCCAGCAGCCAAGAAGTCAACAGCAATCAGCCCCAGCATTTT.